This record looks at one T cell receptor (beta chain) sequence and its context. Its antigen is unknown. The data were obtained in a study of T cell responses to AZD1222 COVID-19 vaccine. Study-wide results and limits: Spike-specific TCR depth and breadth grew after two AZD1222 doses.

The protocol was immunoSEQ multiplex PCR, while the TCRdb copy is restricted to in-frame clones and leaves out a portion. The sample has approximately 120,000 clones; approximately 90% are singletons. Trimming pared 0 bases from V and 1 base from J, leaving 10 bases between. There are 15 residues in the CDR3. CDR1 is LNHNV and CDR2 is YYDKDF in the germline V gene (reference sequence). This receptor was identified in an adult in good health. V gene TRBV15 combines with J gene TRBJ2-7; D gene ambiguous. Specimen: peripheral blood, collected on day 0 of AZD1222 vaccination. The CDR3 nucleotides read TGTGCCACCAGCAGAGATCTGGCAGAGTCCTACGAGCAGTACTTC. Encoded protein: CATSRDLAESYEQYF.